This T cell receptor (beta chain) was captured by sequencing in a study of Graves' ophthalmopathy and Graves' hyperthyroidism. Study-wide findings and caveats: Appearing in blood as well were most expanded thyroid clonotypes above 0.001 frequency. Classification of ophthalmopathy versus stable hyperthyroidism by a 13-signature model yielded around 88% sensitivity and about 81% specificity.

Germline V gene lookup returns CDR1 SEHNR and CDR2 FQNEAQ (reference sequence). V lost 5 bases to trimming and J lost 0 bases; unmatched junction nucleotides: 4. The CDR3 runs 14 residues. The TCR beta CDR3 regions underwent amplification from RNA transcripts. In the first round, RT-PCR was carried out with HTBI primers, and a multiplex PCR formed the second round. One entry per CDR3 protein results from TCRdb running MiXCR on the multiplex PCR reads. The repertoire holds about 740,000 distinct CDR3 sequences, 40% seen once, with 44% in the top ten. Other autoimmune disease, uncontrolled infection, pregnancy and lactation led to exclusion. Fresh peripheral blood (more than 9.5 ml) yielded the PBMCs. This clonotype was counted once. Its specificity is unknown.

Sequencing input: peripheral blood. This clonotype was sampled from an adult man with Graves' ophthalmopathy. This rearrangement joins TRBV7-9 to TRBJ2-7; the match to TRBD1 covers 7 bases. CDR3 coding DNA: TGTGCCAGCAGCCAAGGACAGGTCTCCTACGAGCAGTACTTC. Translated: CASSQGQVSYEQYF.